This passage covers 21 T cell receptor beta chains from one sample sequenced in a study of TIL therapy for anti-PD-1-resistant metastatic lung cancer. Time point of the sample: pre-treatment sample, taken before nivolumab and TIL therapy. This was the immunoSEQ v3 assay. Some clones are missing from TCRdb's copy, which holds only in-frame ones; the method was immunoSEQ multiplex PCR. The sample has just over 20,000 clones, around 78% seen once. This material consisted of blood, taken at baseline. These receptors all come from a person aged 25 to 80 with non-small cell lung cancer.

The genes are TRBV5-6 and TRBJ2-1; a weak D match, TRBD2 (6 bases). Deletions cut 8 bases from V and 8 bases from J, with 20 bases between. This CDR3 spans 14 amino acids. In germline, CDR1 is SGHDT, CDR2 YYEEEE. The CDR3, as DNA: TGTGCCAGTGGCTGGAGGGGAATGTCGGATGAGCAGTTCTTC. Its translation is CASGWRGMSDEQFF.

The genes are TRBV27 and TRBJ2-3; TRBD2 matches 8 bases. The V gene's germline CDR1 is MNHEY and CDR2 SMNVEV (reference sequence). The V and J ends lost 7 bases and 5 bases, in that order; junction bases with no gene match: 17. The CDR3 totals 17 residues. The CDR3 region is CASTSGGSLSRIDTQYF. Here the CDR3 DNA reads TGTGCCAGCACCTCGGGGGGGTCTCTGTCTCGCATAGATACGCAGTATTTT.

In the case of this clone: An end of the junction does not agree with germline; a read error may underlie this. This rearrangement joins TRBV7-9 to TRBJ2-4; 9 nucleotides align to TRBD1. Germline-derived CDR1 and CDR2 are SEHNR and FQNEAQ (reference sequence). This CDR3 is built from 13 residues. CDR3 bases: TGTGCCAGCAGCTTAGCGGGACAGGGCGAGATGGCCTTC. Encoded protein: CASSLAGQGEMAF. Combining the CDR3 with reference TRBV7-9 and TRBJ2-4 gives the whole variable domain DTGVSQNPRHKITKRGQNVTFRCDPISEHNRLYWYRQTLGQGPEFLTYFQNEAQLEKSRLLSDRFSAERPKGSFSTLEIQRTEQGDSAMYLCASSLAGQGEMAFGAGTRLSVL.

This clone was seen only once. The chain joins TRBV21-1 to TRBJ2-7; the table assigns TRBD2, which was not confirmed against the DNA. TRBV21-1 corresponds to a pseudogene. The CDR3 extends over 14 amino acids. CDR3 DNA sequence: TGTGCCAGCAGCGCCGGGGGGGCATCCTACGAGCAGTACTTC. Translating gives CASSAGGASYEQYF.

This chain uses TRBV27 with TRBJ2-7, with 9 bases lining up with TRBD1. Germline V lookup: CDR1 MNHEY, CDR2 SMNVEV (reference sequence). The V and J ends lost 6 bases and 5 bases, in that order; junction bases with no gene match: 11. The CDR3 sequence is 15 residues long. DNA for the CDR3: TGTGCCAGCAGCTCTTCTTACGACAGGGGGAACGAGCAGTACTTC. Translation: CASSSSYDRGNEQYF.

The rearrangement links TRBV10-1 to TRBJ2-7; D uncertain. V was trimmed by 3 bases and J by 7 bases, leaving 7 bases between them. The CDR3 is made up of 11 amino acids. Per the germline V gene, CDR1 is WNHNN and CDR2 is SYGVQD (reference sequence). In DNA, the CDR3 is TGCGCCAGCAGTGACGGTAGGGAGCAGTACTTC. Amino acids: CASSDGREQYF.

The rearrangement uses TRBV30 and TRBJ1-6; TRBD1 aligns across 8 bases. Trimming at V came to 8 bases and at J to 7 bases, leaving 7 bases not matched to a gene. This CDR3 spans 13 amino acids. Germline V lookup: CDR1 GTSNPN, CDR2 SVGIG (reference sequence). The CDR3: CARSQGENSPLHF. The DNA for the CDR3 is TGTGCCCGTTCACAGGGGGAGAATTCACCCCTCCACTTT. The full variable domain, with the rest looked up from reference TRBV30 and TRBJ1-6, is SQTIHQWPATLVQPVGSPLSLECTVEGTSNPNLYWYRQAAGRGLQLLFYSVGIGQISSEVPQNLSASRPQDRQFILSSKKLLLSDSGFYLCARSQGENSPLHFGNGTRLTVT.

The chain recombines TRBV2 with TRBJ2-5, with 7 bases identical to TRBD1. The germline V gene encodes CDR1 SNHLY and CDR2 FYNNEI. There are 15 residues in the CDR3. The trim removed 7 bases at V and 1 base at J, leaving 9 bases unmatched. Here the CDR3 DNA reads TGTGCCAGCAAACGGGACAGCGGTGGCCAAGAGACCCAGTACTTC. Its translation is CASKRDSGGQETQYF. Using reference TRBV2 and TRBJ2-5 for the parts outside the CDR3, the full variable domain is EPEVTQTPSHQVTQMGQEVILRCVPISNHLYFYWYRQILGQKVEFLVSFYNNEISEKSEIFDDQFSVERPDGSNFTLKIRSTKLEDSAMYFCASKRDSGGQETQYFGPGTRLLVL.

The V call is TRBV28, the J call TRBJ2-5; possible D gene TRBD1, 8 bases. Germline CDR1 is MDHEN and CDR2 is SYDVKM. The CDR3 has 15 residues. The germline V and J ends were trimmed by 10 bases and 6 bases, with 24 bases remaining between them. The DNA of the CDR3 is TGTGCCAAACAACTTAGACAGGGGAGGGTGAAGACCCAGTACTTC. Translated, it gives CAKQLRQGRVKTQYF.

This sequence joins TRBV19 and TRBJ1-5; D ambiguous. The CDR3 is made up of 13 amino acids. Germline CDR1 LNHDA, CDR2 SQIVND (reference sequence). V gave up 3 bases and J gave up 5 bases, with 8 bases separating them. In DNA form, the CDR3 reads TGTGCCAGTAGTATGGTGGGCGATCAGCCCCAGCATTTT. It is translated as CASSMVGDQPQHF.

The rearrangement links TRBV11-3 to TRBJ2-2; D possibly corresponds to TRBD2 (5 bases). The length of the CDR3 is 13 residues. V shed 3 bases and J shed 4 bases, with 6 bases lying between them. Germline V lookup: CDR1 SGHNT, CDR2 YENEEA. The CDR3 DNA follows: TGTGCCAGCAGCTTTCGGGGCACCGGGGAGCTGTTTTTT. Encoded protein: CASSFRGTGELFF.

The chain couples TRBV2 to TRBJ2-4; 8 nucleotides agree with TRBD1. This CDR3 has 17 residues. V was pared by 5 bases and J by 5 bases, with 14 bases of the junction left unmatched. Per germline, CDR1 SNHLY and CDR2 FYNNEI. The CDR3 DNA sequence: TGTGCCAGCAGTCGACGGGTGGCAGGGGGCGCCGAAAACATTCAGTACTTC. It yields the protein CASSRRVAGGAENIQYF.

CDR3 DNA sequence: TGTGCCAGCAGCGCCCAGGGGCGGGGGGGTGCGGGAACAGATACGCAGTATTTT. Protein: CASSAQGRGGAGTDTQYF. V gene TRBV9 combines with J gene TRBJ2-3, with 9 bases matching TRBD2. The CDR3 contains 18 residues. The V and J ends lost 3 bases and 3 bases, in that order; junction bases with no gene match: 14. CDR1 and CDR2 (germline): SGDLS, YYNGEE.

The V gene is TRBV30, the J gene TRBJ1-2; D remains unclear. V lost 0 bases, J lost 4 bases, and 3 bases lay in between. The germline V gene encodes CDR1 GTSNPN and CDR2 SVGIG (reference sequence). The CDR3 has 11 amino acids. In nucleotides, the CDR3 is TGTGCCTGGAGTGTCCTCTATGGCTACACCTTC. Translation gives CAWSVLYGYTF.

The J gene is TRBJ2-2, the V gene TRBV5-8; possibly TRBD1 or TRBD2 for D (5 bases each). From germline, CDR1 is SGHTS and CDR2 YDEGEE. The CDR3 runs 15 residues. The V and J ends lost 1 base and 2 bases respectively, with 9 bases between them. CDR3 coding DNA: TGTGCCAGCAGCTTGACGGGACCCAACACCGGGGAGCTGTTTTTT. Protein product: CASSLTGPNTGELFF.

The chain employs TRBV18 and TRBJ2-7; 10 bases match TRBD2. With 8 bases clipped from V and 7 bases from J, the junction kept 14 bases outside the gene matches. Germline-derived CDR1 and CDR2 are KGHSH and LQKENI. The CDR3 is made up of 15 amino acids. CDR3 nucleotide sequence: TGTGCCAGCACATCGACTCGAGCGGGAGGGGGGGAGCAGTACTTC. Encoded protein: CASTSTRAGGGEQYF.

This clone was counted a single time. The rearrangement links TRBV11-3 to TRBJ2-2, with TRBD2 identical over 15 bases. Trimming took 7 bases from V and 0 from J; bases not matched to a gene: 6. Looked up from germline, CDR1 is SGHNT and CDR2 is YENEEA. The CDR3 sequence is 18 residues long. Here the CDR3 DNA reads TGTGCCAGCACCGGGGGACTAGCGGGGGGCGCGAACACCGGGGAGCTGTTTTTT. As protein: CASTGGLAGGANTGELFF. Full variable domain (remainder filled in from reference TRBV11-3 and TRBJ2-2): EAGVVQSPRYKIIEKKQPVAFWCNPISGHNTLYWYLQNLGQGPELLIRYENEEAVDDSQLPKDRFSAERLKGVDSTLKIQPAELGDSAVYLCASTGGLAGGANTGELFFGEGSRLTVL.

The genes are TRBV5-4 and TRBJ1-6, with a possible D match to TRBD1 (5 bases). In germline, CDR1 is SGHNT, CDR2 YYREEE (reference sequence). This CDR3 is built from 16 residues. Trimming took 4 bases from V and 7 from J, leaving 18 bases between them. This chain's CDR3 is CASSPEAGVGNSPLHF. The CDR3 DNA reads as TGTGCCAGCAGCCCAGAGGCGGGGGTGGGGAATTCACCCCTCCACTTT.

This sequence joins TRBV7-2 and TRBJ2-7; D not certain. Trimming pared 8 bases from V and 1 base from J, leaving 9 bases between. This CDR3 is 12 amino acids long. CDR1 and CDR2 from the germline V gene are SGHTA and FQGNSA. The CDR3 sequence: CASGPSSYEQYF. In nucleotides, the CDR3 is TGTGCCAGCGGCCCCAGTTCCTACGAGCAGTACTTC.

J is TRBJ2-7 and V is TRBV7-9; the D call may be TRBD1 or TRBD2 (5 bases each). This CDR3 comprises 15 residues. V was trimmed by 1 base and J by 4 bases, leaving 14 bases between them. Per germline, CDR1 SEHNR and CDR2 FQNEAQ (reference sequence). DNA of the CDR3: TGTGCCAGCAGCTTAGAAGGTAGGGGAGTGTACGAGCAGTACTTC. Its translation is CASSLEGRGVYEQYF.

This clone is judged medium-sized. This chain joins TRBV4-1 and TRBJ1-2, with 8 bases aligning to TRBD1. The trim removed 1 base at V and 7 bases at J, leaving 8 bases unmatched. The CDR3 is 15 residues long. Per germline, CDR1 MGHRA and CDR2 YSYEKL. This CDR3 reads CASSQARAGGFGYTF. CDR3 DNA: TGCGCCAGCAGCCAAGCTAGGGCAGGGGGCTTTGGCTACACCTTC.